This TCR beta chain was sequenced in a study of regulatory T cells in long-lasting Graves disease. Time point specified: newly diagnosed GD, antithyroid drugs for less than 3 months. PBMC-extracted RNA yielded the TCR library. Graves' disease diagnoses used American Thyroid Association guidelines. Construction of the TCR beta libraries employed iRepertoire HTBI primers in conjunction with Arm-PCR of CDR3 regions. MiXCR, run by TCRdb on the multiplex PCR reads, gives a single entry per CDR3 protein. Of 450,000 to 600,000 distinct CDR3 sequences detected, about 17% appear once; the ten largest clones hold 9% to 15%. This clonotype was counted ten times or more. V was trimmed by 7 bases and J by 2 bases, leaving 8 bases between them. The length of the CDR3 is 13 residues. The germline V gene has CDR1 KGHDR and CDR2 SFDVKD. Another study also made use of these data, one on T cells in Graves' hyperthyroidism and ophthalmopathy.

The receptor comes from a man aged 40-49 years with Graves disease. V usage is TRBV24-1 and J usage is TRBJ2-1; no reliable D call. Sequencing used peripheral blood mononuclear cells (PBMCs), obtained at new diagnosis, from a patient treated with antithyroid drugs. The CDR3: CATSQDAYNEQFF. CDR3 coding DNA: TGTGCCACCAGCCAAGACGCCTACAATGAGCAGTTCTTC.